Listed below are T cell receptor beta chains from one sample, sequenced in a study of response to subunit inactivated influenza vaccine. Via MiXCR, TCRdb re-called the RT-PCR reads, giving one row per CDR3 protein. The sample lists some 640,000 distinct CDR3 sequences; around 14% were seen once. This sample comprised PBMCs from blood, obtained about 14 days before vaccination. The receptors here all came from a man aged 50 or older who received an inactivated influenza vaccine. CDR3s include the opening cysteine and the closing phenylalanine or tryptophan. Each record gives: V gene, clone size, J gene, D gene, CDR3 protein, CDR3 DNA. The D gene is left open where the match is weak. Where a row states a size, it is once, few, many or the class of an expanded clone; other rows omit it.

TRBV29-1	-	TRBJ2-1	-	CSVGLPGQVYNEQFF	TGCAGCGTTGGCCTTCCGGGACAAGTTTACAATGAGCAGTTCTTC
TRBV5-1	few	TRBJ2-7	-	CASSSTTGGLYEQYF	TGCGCCAGCAGCTCAACAACAGGTGGTTTATACGAGCAGTACTTC
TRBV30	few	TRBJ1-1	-	CASGRREAFF	TGTGCCTCTGGGAGACGGGAAGCTTTCTTT
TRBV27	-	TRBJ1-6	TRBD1	CASSSRGRNSPLHF	TGTGCCAGCAGTTCCAGGGGGCGGAATTCACCCCTCCACTTT
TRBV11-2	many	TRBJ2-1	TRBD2	CASSLVVAGAYNEQFF	TGTGCCAGCAGCTTAGTCGTCGCGGGGGCCTACAATGAGCAGTTCTTC
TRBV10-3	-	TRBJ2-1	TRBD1	CAISEQGQDNEQFF	TGTGCCATCAGTGAGCAAGGACAGGACAATGAGCAGTTCTTC
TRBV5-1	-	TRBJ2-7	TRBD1	CASSLGGTGAYEQYF	TGCGCCAGCAGCTTGGGAGGGACAGGGGCCTACGAGCAGTACTTC
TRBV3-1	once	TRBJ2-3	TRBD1	CASSQSLGQGSDTQYF	TGTGCCAGCAGCCAATCCCTGGGACAGGGGTCAGATACGCAGTATTTT
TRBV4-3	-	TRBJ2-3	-	CASSQSGTDTQYF	TGCGCCAGCAGCCAATCTGGGACAGATACGCAGTATTTT
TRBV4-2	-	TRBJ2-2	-	CASSPTVSSNTGELFF	TGTGCCAGCAGCCCAACAGTCTCTTCGAACACCGGGGAGCTGTTTTTT
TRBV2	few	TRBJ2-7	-	CASSGLSGEQYF	TGTGCCAGCAGTGGTCTGTCGGGCGAGCAGTACTTC
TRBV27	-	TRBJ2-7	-	CASSFAVAVEQYF	TGTGCCAGCAGTTTCGCCGTTGCCGTCGAGCAGTACTTC
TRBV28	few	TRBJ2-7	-	CASSALTGHQSYEQYF	TGTGCCAGCAGTGCCCTTACGGGCCACCAATCCTACGAGCAGTACTTC
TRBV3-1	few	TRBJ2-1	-	CASSQDRGGDYNEQFF	TGTGCCAGCAGCCAAGATCGGGGCGGGGACTACAATGAGCAGTTCTTC
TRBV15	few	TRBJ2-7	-	CATAKELTGSYEQYF	TGTGCCACCGCAAAAGAACTGACAGGATCCTACGAGCAGTACTTC
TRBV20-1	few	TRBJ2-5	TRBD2	CSARDNGLAGPRKTQYF	TGCAGTGCTAGAGATAACGGACTAGCGGGGCCCCGTAAGACCCAGTACTTC
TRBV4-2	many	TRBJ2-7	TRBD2	CASSHSGGAHEQYF	TGTGCCAGCAGCCACAGCGGGGGGGCCCACGAGCAGTACTTC
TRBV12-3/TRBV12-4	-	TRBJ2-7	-	CASSLAVGGEQYF	TGTGCCAGCAGCCTGGCGGTAGGGGGCGAGCAGTACTTC
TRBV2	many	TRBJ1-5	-	CASSGESNQPQHF	TGTGCCAGCAGTGGGGAGTCCAATCAGCCCCAGCATTTT
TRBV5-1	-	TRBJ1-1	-	CASSALPAGGEAFF	TGCGCCAGCAGCGCTCTACCCGCGGGAGGGGAAGCTTTCTTT
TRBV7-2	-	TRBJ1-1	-	CASSLAFVTRAFF	TGTGCCAGCAGCTTAGCGTTTGTTACCAGGGCTTTCTTT
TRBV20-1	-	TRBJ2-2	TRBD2	CSARLAGGRTGELFF	TGCAGTGCTAGACTAGCGGGGGGCAGAACCGGGGAGCTGTTTTTT
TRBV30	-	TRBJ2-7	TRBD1	CAFDRGLTYEQYF	TGTGCCTTTGACAGGGGGTTAACCTACGAGCAGTACTTC
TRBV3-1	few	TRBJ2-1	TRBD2	CASSQGPSGRASNEQFF	TGTGCCAGCAGCCAAGGCCCTAGCGGGAGGGCCTCCAATGAGCAGTTCTTC
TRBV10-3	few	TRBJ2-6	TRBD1	CAISVRGTGGTGANVLTF	TGTGCCATCAGTGTTCGGGGGACAGGGGGGACTGGGGCCAACGTCCTGACTTTC
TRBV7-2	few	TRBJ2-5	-	CASSPGGAVQTQYF	TGTGCCAGCAGCCCAGGGGGGGCCGTGCAGACCCAGTACTTC
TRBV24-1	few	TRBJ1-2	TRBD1	CATSDWTGTGGYGYTF	TGTGCCACCAGTGACTGGACAGGGACGGGGGGCTATGGCTACACCTTC
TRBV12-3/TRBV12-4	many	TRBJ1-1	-	CASSLPGTRAFF	TGTGCCAGCAGTTTACCGGGGACGCGGGCTTTCTTT
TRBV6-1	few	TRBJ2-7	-	CASHNEGLPYEQYF	TGTGCCAGCCACAACGAGGGGCTCCCCTACGAGCAGTACTTC
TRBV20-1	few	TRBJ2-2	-	CSALTHSGELFF	TGCAGTGCTTTGACTCATTCCGGGGAGCTGTTTTTT
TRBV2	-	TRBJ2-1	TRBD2	CAISYHAGIAGGRYNEQFF	TGTGCCATCAGTTACCACGCGGGGATAGCGGGGGGGAGGTACAATGAGCAGTTCTTC
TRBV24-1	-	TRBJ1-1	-	CATSPTTLNTEAFF	TGTGCCACCAGTCCGACGACACTGAACACTGAAGCTTTCTTT
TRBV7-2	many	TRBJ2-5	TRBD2	CASSTGLAQETQYF	TGTGCCAGCAGCACGGGACTAGCCCAAGAGACCCAGTACTTC
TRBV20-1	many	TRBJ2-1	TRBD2	CSARVPGTTHEQFF	TGCAGTGCTAGAGTGCCAGGGACTACCCATGAGCAGTTCTTC
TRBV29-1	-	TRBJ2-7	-	CSVGPVRAEQYF	TGCAGCGTTGGGCCCGTCCGGGCCGAGCAGTACTTC